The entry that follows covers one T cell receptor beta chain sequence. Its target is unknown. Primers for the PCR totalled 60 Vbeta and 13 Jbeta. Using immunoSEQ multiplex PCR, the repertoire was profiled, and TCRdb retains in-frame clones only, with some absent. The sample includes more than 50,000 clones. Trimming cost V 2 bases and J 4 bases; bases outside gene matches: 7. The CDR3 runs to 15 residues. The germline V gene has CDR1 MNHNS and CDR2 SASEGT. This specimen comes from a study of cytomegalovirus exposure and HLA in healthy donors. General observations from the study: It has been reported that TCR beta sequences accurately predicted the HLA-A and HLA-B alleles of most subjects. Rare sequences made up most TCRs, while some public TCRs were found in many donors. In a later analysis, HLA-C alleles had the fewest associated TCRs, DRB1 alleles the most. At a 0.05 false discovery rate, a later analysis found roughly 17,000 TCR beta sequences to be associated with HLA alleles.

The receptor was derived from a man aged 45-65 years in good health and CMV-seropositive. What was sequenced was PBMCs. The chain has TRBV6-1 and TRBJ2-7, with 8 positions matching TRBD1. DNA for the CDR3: TGTGCCAGCAGTGAAAACCAGGGGGCTAGGTACGAGCAGTACTTC. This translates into CASSENQGARYEQYF.